These T cell receptor beta chains were read from a single sample in a study of control samples from healthy donors and cancer patients. TCRdb keeps only in-frame clones here, not all; method: immunoSEQ multiplex PCR. The sample shows about 140,000 clones, roughly 90% of them seen only once. Material for sequencing was blood. These receptors all come from a man aged 25 to 40 in good health. Each CDR3 is given with its conserved first and last residue. Each record gives: clone size, J gene, D gene, V gene, CDR3 protein, CDR3 DNA. A D gene is named only where the DNA matches it firmly. Clone size is shown for a subset of rows, as once, few, many or a class of expanded clone.

clone_size: -
j_call: TRBJ2-7
d_call: -
v_call: TRBV29-1
cdr3_aa: CSVEDRGRAYEQYF
cdr3_nt: TGCAGCGTTGAAGATCGCGGTAGAGCCTACGAGCAGTACTTC

clone_size: -
j_call: TRBJ1-1
d_call: TRBD1
v_call: TRBV11-2
cdr3_aa: CASSLDRDRTLNTEAFF
cdr3_nt: TGTGCCAGCAGCTTAGATAGGGACAGGACTCTGAACACTGAAGCTTTCTTT

clone_size: -
j_call: TRBJ2-3
d_call: -
v_call: TRBV9
cdr3_aa: CASSADPTFTRTDTQYF
cdr3_nt: TGTGCCAGCAGCGCCGACCCGACATTTACTCGCACAGATACGCAGTATTTT

clone_size: -
j_call: TRBJ1-1
d_call: -
v_call: TRBV18
cdr3_aa: CASSPSFRDYAFF
cdr3_nt: TGTGCCAGCTCACCGTCCTTCCGGGACTACGCTTTCTTT

clone_size: -
j_call: TRBJ2-7
d_call: -
v_call: TRBV18
cdr3_aa: CASSSGTNSYEQYF
cdr3_nt: TGTGCCAGCTCGTCCGGGACAAACTCCTACGAGCAGTACTTC

clone_size: -
j_call: TRBJ2-1
d_call: -
v_call: TRBV6-1
cdr3_aa: CASSEWTEQFF
cdr3_nt: TGTGCCAGCAGTGAATGGACAGAGCAGTTCTTC

clone_size: -
j_call: TRBJ1-4
d_call: TRBD1
v_call: TRBV2
cdr3_aa: CASIGDRGAGKLFF
cdr3_nt: TGTGCCAGCATTGGGGACAGGGGGGCCGGAAAACTGTTTTTT

clone_size: once
j_call: TRBJ1-4
d_call: -
v_call: TRBV7-9
cdr3_aa: CASRDPWDANEKLFF
cdr3_nt: TGTGCCAGCAGAGACCCCTGGGACGCGAATGAAAAACTGTTTTTT

clone_size: -
j_call: TRBJ2-2
d_call: TRBD2
v_call: TRBV11-2
cdr3_aa: CASRFLAGDVTGELFF
cdr3_nt: TGTGCCAGCAGATTCCTAGCGGGAGATGTCACCGGGGAGCTGTTTTTT

clone_size: once
j_call: TRBJ1-2
d_call: TRBD1
v_call: TRBV29-1
cdr3_aa: CSVGGQGRVGYTF
cdr3_nt: TGCAGCGTTGGGGGACAGGGTAGAGTCGGCTACACCTTC

clone_size: -
j_call: TRBJ2-2
d_call: TRBD2
v_call: TRBV19
cdr3_aa: CASSVLAGLHGELFF
cdr3_nt: TGTGCCAGTAGTGTACTAGCGGGTTTACACGGGGAGCTGTTTTTT